This TCR beta chain was sequenced for a study of early T cells in non-severe SARS-CoV-2 infection. TCRdb passed the 5' RACE reads through MiXCR, listing each CDR3 protein once. The table records about 72,000 distinct CDR3 sequences, around 9.1% of them present only once. The CDR3 runs to 15 residues. Germline values: CDR1 SNHLY, CDR2 FYNNEI. The junction had 8 bases not matched to a gene; V was cut back by 9 bases and J by 4 bases. This clonotype was seen more than once but under ten times. Sequencing used whole blood, obtained at baseline. The genes are TRBV2 and TRBJ2-5, with TRBD2 matching over 13 bases. The sequence came from an adult who was a healthcare worker with PCR-confirmed SARS-CoV-2 infection or an uninfected control (not recorded which). The CDR3 sequence is CASLPGLAGPETQYF. CDR3 DNA sequence: TGTGCCAGTCTACCGGGACTAGCGGGGCCAGAGACCCAGTACTTC.